The 19 T cell receptor beta chains below come from one sample, sequenced in a study of identical twins. MiXCR, applied by TCRdb to the 5' RACE reads, yields one record per CDR3 protein. Of a few hundred thousand distinct CDR3 sequences in the sample, approximately 10% were seen once. The sample comprised naive T cells sorted from blood. These receptors all come from a woman aged 45-60 years in good health.

This CDR3 is CASSVPGQGKTGELFF. The CDR3, as DNA: TGTGCCAGCAGCGTGCCGGGACAGGGAAAAACCGGGGAGCTGTTTTTT. This chain joins TRBV5-5 and TRBJ2-2, with 9 bases matching TRBD1. Looked up from germline, CDR1 is SGHKS and CDR2 is YYEKEE (reference sequence). This CDR3 region has 16 residues. Germline trimming cut 4 bases from V and 5 bases from J; bases unmatched to any gene: 9.

V is TRBV20-1 and J is TRBJ2-1; 12 bases are a match to TRBD2. Germline lookup yields CDR1 DFQATT and CDR2 SNEGSKA (reference sequence). V dropped 2 bases and J dropped 4; count of bases not matched to a gene: 6. The CDR3 runs 16 residues. The CDR3 loop is CSARLAGGQRYNEQFF. CDR3 DNA sequence: TGCAGTGCTAGACTAGCGGGAGGGCAGAGGTACAATGAGCAGTTCTTC.

Only a few counts were recorded for this clonotype. V is TRBV6-1 and J is TRBJ1-5, with 8 bases identical to TRBD1. The length of the CDR3 is 15 residues. V shed 6 bases and J 0 bases; nucleotides not matched to a gene: 4. CDR1 is MNHNS, CDR2 SASEGT, per germline. The CDR3 spells CASRVGQDSNQPQHF. The CDR3 DNA follows: TGTGCCAGCAGAGTGGGACAGGATAGCAATCAGCCCCAGCATTTT.

This clonotype has at least ten counts. This chain uses TRBV5-1 with TRBJ2-2; D is uncertain. CDR3 length: 13 residues. Trimming took off 3 bases at V and 7 bases at J, with 10 bases between the two ends. Looked up from germline, CDR1 is SGHRS and CDR2 is YFSETQ. In nucleotides, the CDR3 is TGCGCCAGCAGCTCCACTCTCGGCGGGGAGCTGTTTTTT. Translating it yields CASSSTLGGELFF. Full variable domain (missing parts from reference TRBV5-1 and TRBJ2-2): KAGVTQTPRYLIKTRGQQVTLSCSPISGHRSVSWYQQTPGQGLQFLFEYFSETQRNKGNFPGRFSGRQFSNSRSEMNVSTLELGDSALYLCASSSTLGGELFFGEGSRLTVL.

This rearrangement joins TRBV14 to TRBJ2-5; possible D gene TRBD2, 6 bases. The CDR3 extends over 15 amino acids. Germline assignment: CDR1 SGHDN and CDR2 FVKESK. V gave up 4 bases and J gave up 10 bases, with 22 bases separating them. For the CDR3, the DNA is TGTGCCAGCAGCCCGGTCGGCGAGAAGCGGGTGAGCCAGTACTTC. It codes for CASSPVGEKRVSQYF. Together with reference TRBV14 and TRBJ2-5, the CDR3 gives the full variable domain: EAGVTQFPSHSVIEKGQTVTLRCDPISGHDNLYWYRRVMGKEIKFLLHFVKESKQDESGMPNNRFLAERTGGTYSTLKVQPAELEDSGVYFCASSPVGEKRVSQYFGPGTRLLVL.

This clonotype occurred many times. This sequence joins TRBV4-2 and TRBJ1-1; a weak D match, TRBD1 (5 bases). Trimming cost V 4 bases and J 5 bases, with 17 bases left between them. CDR1 LGHNA and CDR2 YNFKEQ come from the germline V gene. This CDR3 contains 15 residues. The CDR3 protein is CASSPRQTQGTEAFF. CDR3 nucleotides: TGTGCCAGCAGCCCCAGACAAACCCAGGGTACTGAAGCTTTCTTT.

In its sample, this clonotype was seen a few times. This chain uses TRBV27 with TRBJ2-1; 7 bases match TRBD2. This CDR3 is built from 15 residues. Germline V gene sequence: CDR1 MNHEY, CDR2 SMNVEV (reference sequence). The V segment lost 4 bases and the J segment 7 bases; nucleotides outside the gene matches: 10. The CDR3 region is CASSSGSSGGNEQFF. Written as DNA, the CDR3 is TGTGCCAGCAGTTCGGGTTCTTCCGGGGGGAATGAGCAGTTCTTC.

The chain has TRBV11-2 and TRBJ2-1, with 8 bases aligning to TRBD2. The trim removed 1 base at V and 1 base at J, leaving 6 bases unmatched. Germline loops: CDR1 SGHAT, CDR2 FQNNGV. The CDR3 is made up of 17 amino acids. The CDR3 is CASSLGRRGGSYNEQFF. Here the CDR3 DNA reads TGTGCCAGCAGCTTAGGACGCCGGGGGGGATCCTACAATGAGCAGTTCTTC.

This clonotype was picked up a small number of times. The chain uses TRBV6-1 and TRBJ2-1; D is unresolved. CDR1 MNHNS and CDR2 SASEGT come from the germline V gene. The V and J ends lost 6 bases and 7 bases respectively, with 16 bases between them. This CDR3 is built from 14 residues. The CDR3 protein is CASRLSGPLNEQFF. The CDR3 nucleotides read TGTGCCAGCAGACTTTCAGGCCCCCTAAATGAGCAGTTCTTC.

This clonotype occurred many times. This chain uses TRBV29-1 with TRBJ2-5; D is ambiguous. V was clipped by 4 bases and J by 5 bases, with 8 bases between them. CDR3 length: 11 residues. Germline V gene lookup returns CDR1 SQVTM and CDR2 ANQGSEA. CDR3 sequence (DNA): TGCAGCGTTGCTCCCGTCGAGACCCAGTACTTC. It yields the protein CSVAPVETQYF. Variable domain in full (rest from reference TRBV29-1 and TRBJ2-5): SAVISQKPSRDICQRGTSLTIQCQVDSQVTMMFWYRQQPGQSLTLIATANQGSEATYESGFVIDKFPISRPNLTFSTLTVSNMSPEDSSIYLCSVAPVETQYFGPGTRLLVL.

In this sample, this clonotype turned up many times. The chain couples TRBV12-3 or TRBV12-4 to TRBJ1-1; tentatively, D is TRBD1 (6 bases). This CDR3 spans 13 amino acids. V was shortened by 3 bases and J by 5 bases, with 10 bases between the two germline ends. The CDR3 spells CASSLKGGTEAFF. CDR3 nucleotides: TGTGCCAGCAGTTTGAAGGGGGGGACTGAAGCTTTCTTT.

V gene TRBV4-1 combines with J gene TRBJ2-7, with D maybe TRBD2 (5 bases). Germline V gives CDR1 MGHRA, CDR2 YSYEKL. V was shortened by 1 base and J by 5 bases, with 18 bases between the two germline ends. The CDR3 loop spans 16 amino acids. This CDR3 reads CASSQGAGSSFNEQYF. CDR3 nucleotides: TGCGCCAGCAGCCAAGGGGCGGGCAGCAGTTTCAACGAGCAGTACTTC.

This clonotype appeared many times. The chain carries TRBV2 and TRBJ1-2, with a tentative D call TRBD1 (6 bases). Trimming cost V 8 bases and J 3 bases, with 19 bases left between them. This CDR3 comprises 15 residues. Germline loops: CDR1 SNHLY, CDR2 FYNNEI. The chain's CDR3 is CASQFGGGSDYGYTF. The CDR3 DNA is TGTGCCAGCCAATTCGGGGGCGGAAGTGACTATGGCTACACCTTC.

This clonotype occurred a few times. The chain joins TRBV29-1 to TRBJ2-2; D possibly uses TRBD1 or TRBD2 (5 bases each). V was trimmed by 5 bases and J by 5 bases, leaving 9 bases between them. The germline V gene encodes CDR1 SQVTM and CDR2 ANQGSEA. The CDR3 extends over 12 amino acids. The CDR3 is CSVFEGTGELFF. The CDR3, as DNA: TGCAGCGTTTTCGAGGGGACCGGGGAGCTGTTTTTT.

The chain uses TRBV7-2 and TRBJ2-7, with D possibly TRBD2 on 6 matching bases. Germline CDR1 SGHTA, CDR2 FQGNSA. The CDR3 covers 13 residues. The V end lost 4 bases, the J end lost 2 bases, and 9 bases lay between the germline ends. CDR3 nucleotides: TGTGCCAGCAGCTCTAGCGTTGCCTACGAGCAGTACTTC. It encodes CASSSSVAYEQYF.

In DNA, the CDR3 is TGCGCCAGCAGCTTGCAGGGGAGGGATACGCAGTATTTT. This codes for CASSLQGRDTQYF. This chain joins TRBV5-1 and TRBJ2-3; perhaps D is TRBD1 or TRBD2 (6 bases each). The germline V and J ends were trimmed by 1 base and 6 bases, with 9 bases remaining between them. Germline lookup yields CDR1 SGHRS and CDR2 YFSETQ. The CDR3 totals 13 residues.

A few counts support this clonotype. This chain links TRBV5-5 with TRBJ2-1; 7 bases match TRBD2. Germline V CDR1 and CDR2: SGHKS, YYEKEE (reference sequence). There are 12 residues in the CDR3. With 1 base clipped from V and 14 bases from J, the junction kept 6 bases outside the gene matches. The CDR3 loop is CASSLMGGSKFF. DNA for the CDR3: TGTGCCAGCAGCTTGATGGGAGGGAGTAAGTTCTTC.

This clonotype was detected only a few times. The V gene is TRBV20-1, the J gene TRBJ2-1; weak D call: TRBD2 (5 bases). This CDR3 has 14 residues. Germline CDR1 reads DFQATT; CDR2 reads SNEGSKA (reference sequence). The V end lost 4 bases, the J end lost 6 bases, and 16 bases lay between the germline ends. The CDR3 coding sequence is TGCAGTGCTAAGACTACCCGAATAAGCAATGAGCAGTTCTTC. Its translation is CSAKTTRISNEQFF.

The gene calls are TRBV18 and TRBJ1-5; D unclear. Per germline, CDR1 KGHSH and CDR2 LQKENI. This CDR3 has 14 amino acids. With 2 bases removed from V and 0 bases from J, the gap between germline ends came to 5 bases. CDR3 nucleotides: TGTGCCAGCTCACCATATGATAGCAATCAGCCCCAGCATTTT. Its protein is CASSPYDSNQPQHF.